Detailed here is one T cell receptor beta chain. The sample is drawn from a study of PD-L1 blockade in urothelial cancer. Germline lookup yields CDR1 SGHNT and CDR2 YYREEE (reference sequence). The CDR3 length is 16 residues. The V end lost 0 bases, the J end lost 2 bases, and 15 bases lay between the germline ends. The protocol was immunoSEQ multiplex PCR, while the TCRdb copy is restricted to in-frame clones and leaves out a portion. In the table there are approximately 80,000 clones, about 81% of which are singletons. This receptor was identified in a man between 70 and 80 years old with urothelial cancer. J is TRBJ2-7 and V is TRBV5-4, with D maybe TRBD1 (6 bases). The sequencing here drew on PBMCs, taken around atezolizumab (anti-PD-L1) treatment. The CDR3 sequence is CASSLEAGTPAYEQYF. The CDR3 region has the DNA TGTGCCAGCAGCTTGGAGGCAGGGACACCCGCCTACGAGCAGTACTTC.